The 2 T cell receptor beta chains below were found in one sample sequenced in a study of CD8 T cells in ankylosing spondylitis. TCRdb reanalysed the 5' RACE reads using MiXCR and keeps one entry per CDR3 protein. Here the sample spans 80,000 to 100,000 distinct CDR3 sequences, 8.5% to 9% being singletons. The sample comprised blood, either unsorted or a sorted T cell fraction (not recorded which). The source is a male donor with ankylosing spondylitis or in good health (not recorded which).

This clonotype has a count of ten or more. The V call is TRBV5-1, the J call TRBJ2-5; tentatively, D is TRBD2 (6 bases). The CDR3 is made up of 15 amino acids. V was trimmed by 0 bases and J by 2 bases, leaving 11 bases between them. Germline CDR1 is SGHRS and CDR2 is YFSETQ. The CDR3: CASSLALAPQETQYF. The CDR3, as DNA: TGCGCCAGCAGCTTGGCCCTAGCGCCACAAGAGACCCAGTACTTC.

This clonotype was found many times. As DNA, the CDR3 is TGTGCCAGCGCACCCCGTACAGGGGCCAACTATGGCTACACCTTC. It specifies CASAPRTGANYGYTF. The chain has TRBV27 and TRBJ1-2; 7 bases map to TRBD1. V shed 8 bases, J shed 2 bases, and the junction held 11 bases outside the gene matches. The V gene's germline CDR1 is MNHEY and CDR2 SMNVEV (reference sequence). CDR3 length equals 15 residues.